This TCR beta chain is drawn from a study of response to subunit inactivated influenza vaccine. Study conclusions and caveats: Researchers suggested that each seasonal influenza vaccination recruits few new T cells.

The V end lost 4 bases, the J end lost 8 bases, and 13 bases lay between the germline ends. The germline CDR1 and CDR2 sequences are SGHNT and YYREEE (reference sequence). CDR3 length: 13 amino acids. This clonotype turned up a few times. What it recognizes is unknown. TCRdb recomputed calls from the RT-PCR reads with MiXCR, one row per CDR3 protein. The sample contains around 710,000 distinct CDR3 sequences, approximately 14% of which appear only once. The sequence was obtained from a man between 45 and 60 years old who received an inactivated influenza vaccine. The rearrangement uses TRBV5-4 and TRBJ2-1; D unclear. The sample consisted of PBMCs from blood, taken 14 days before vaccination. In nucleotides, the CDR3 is TGTGCCAGCAGCGCGGTCCTCCGGGATGAGCAGTTCTTC. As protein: CASSAVLRDEQFF.